Each of the 32 T cell receptor beta chains below was sequenced from the same sample in a study of blood T cell repertoires in COVID-19. Generated by immunoSEQ multiplex PCR, the TCRdb table keeps only in-frame clones and is missing some. The sample holds roughly 28,000 clones, about 89% seen once. Sequencing input: peripheral blood. These receptor sequences come from a man in his 70s with active COVID-19.

V gene TRBV2 combines with J gene TRBJ1-1; D is unclear. V lost 4 bases, J lost 1 base, and 7 bases lay in between. This CDR3 contains 13 residues. CDR1 and CDR2 (germline): SNHLY, FYNNEI. The CDR3 region is CASSGDTNTEAFF. Here the CDR3 DNA reads TGTGCCAGCAGTGGTGACACGAACACTGAAGCTTTCTTT.

The V gene is TRBV5-4, the J gene TRBJ1-4; D unclear. Germline lookup yields CDR1 SGHNT and CDR2 YYREEE (reference sequence). CDR3 size: 16 residues. Trimming cost V 0 bases and J 0 bases, with 9 bases left between them. The CDR3 spells CASSLDAKATNEKLFF. In DNA, the CDR3 is TGTGCCAGCAGCTTGGACGCGAAAGCAACTAATGAAAAACTGTTTTTT.

This clone was seen more than once but under ten times. V is TRBV7-9 and J is TRBJ2-1; D is perhaps TRBD1 (6 bases). V shed 3 bases and J shed 10 bases, with 16 bases lying between them. CDR3 length: 14 residues. CDR1 SEHNR and CDR2 FQNEAQ come from the germline V gene (reference sequence). CDR3 residues: CASSFVDSTKEQFF. The CDR3 DNA reads as TGTGCCAGCAGCTTTGTGGACAGCACCAAGGAGCAGTTCTTC.

A few counts support this clone. The chain uses TRBV2 and TRBJ2-5; TRBD2 might be the D (6 bases). Looked up from germline, CDR1 is SNHLY and CDR2 is FYNNEI. The ends were cut back, 4 bases at V and 1 base at J, with 10 bases in the middle. The CDR3 sequence is 14 residues long. Here the CDR3 reads CASSAGTLQETQYF. The CDR3 nucleotides read TGTGCCAGCAGTGCCGGGACTCTCCAAGAGACCCAGTACTTC. The full variable domain, completed using reference TRBV2 and TRBJ2-5, is EPEVTQTPSHQVTQMGQEVILRCVPISNHLYFYWYRQILGQKVEFLVSFYNNEISEKSEIFDDQFSVERPDGSNFTLKIRSTKLEDSAMYFCASSAGTLQETQYFGPGTRLLVL.

The chain is built from TRBV19 and TRBJ2-2; D call uncertain. The length of the CDR3 is 14 residues. With 4 bases removed from V and 4 bases from J, the gap between germline ends came to 10 bases. Germline V gene lookup returns CDR1 LNHDA and CDR2 SQIVND (reference sequence). For the CDR3, the DNA is TGTGCCAGTAGTACAGAAGTCGGCACCGGGGAGCTGTTTTTT. This translates into CASSTEVGTGELFF.

The chain is built from TRBV11-3 and TRBJ2-7; a possible D gene is TRBD1 (5 bases). The CDR3 is made up of 15 amino acids. Trimming removed 1 base at V and 2 bases at J, with 12 bases between. Germline CDR1 is SGHNT and CDR2 is YENEEA. The CDR3 region has the DNA TGTGCCAGCAGCTTAGTACAGACCAGGGCCTACGAGCAGTACTTC. Its translation: CASSLVQTRAYEQYF.

This sequence joins TRBV7-2 and TRBJ2-2; D possibly corresponds to TRBD1 (5 bases). Germline V lookup: CDR1 SGHTA, CDR2 FQGNSA. Trimming took off 4 bases at V and 1 base at J, with 22 bases between the two ends. This CDR3 is 19 amino acids long. This CDR3 reads CASSSDSPLTAMNTGELFF. The CDR3 DNA follows: TGTGCCAGCAGCTCCGATTCTCCTCTGACAGCTATGAACACCGGGGAGCTGTTTTTT.

The chain recombines TRBV7-3 with TRBJ2-2; 9 positions agree with TRBD2. Germline values: CDR1 SGHTA, CDR2 FQGTGA. The ends lost 5 bases at V and 5 bases at J; junction bases unmatched: 6. There are 15 residues in the CDR3. The CDR3 DNA sequence: TGTGCCAGCAGCGCTCTAGCGGGGAGGACCGGGGAGCTGTTTTTT. Its protein is CASSALAGRTGELFF.

The gene calls are TRBV27 and TRBJ1-6, with 9 bases matching TRBD1. CDR1 and CDR2 (germline): MNHEY, SMNVEV (reference sequence). V shed 3 bases and J 0 bases; nucleotides not matched to a gene: 9. The CDR3 is 19 residues long. The CDR3 spells CASSFRGTGPFSYNSPLHF. CDR3 bases: TGTGCCAGCAGTTTCCGGGGGACAGGGCCTTTCTCCTATAATTCACCCCTCCACTTT.

The V and J genes are TRBV4-1 and TRBJ2-1; D possibly corresponds to TRBD2 (7 bases). The CDR3 has 15 amino acids. The ends were cut back, 1 base at V and 2 bases at J, with 9 bases in the middle. Germline assignment: CDR1 MGHRA and CDR2 YSYEKL. CDR3 nucleotide sequence: TGCGCCAGCAGCCAAGGCGGGGGCCCCTACAATGAGCAGTTCTTC. Translation: CASSQGGGPYNEQFF.

This chain connects TRBV30 to TRBJ2-7; 7 bases are shared with TRBD1. After removal of 1 base from V and 3 bases from J, the junction contained 0 bases not matched to a gene. Germline V gives CDR1 GTSNPN, CDR2 SVGIG (reference sequence). The CDR3 has 12 residues. In DNA, the CDR3 is TGTGCCTGGAGTGACAGGGGCTACGAGCAGTACTTC. It yields the protein CAWSDRGYEQYF.

This clone was found once. The CDR3 loop reads CASSAGLDTEAFF. CDR3 coding DNA: TGTGCCAGCTCTGCAGGGTTAGACACTGAAGCTTTCTTT. The gene calls are TRBV18 and TRBJ1-1, with D possibly matching TRBD1 (5 bases). V lost 6 bases and J lost 3, with 11 bases in between. This CDR3 spans 13 amino acids. Germline lookup yields CDR1 KGHSH and CDR2 LQKENI.

The CDR3 sequence: CASSVQQGGSGYTF. As DNA, the CDR3 is TGTGCCAGCAGCGTACAACAGGGGGGTAGTGGCTACACCTTC. The chain recombines TRBV9 with TRBJ1-2; 8 bases agree with TRBD1. The CDR3 extends over 14 amino acids. V dropped 1 base and J dropped 7; count of bases not matched to a gene: 6. Germline values: CDR1 SGDLS, CDR2 YYNGEE.

The V call is TRBV2, the J call TRBJ2-3; 12 bases agree with TRBD2. V lost 4 bases to trimming and J lost 5 bases; unmatched junction nucleotides: 4. The CDR3 has 15 amino acids. Per the germline V gene, CDR1 is SNHLY and CDR2 is FYNNEI. For the CDR3, the DNA is TGTGCCAGCAGTGCTAGCGGGGGGGCAATAGATACGCAGTATTTT. This codes for CASSASGGAIDTQYF.

This clone was counted a single time. This chain connects TRBV5-1 to TRBJ2-3; a possible D gene is TRBD2 (7 bases). This CDR3 region has 15 residues. Germline-derived CDR1 and CDR2 are SGHRS and YFSETQ. Deletions cut 6 bases from V and 3 bases from J, with 17 bases between. The CDR3 DNA is TGCGCCAGCACTGGAGGGGGGGCCCTAACAGATACGCAGTATTTT. Encoded protein: CASTGGGALTDTQYF.

The chain couples TRBV6-2 or TRBV6-3 to TRBJ1-5, with TRBD1 as a possible D gene (5 bases). CDR1 and CDR2 (germline): MNHEY, SVGEGT. V lost 0 bases and J 1 base, leaving 13 bases between the germline ends. The CDR3 is made up of 17 amino acids. CDR3 sequence (DNA): TGTGCCAGCAGTTACTCGGCGGGACGGACGAGCAATCAGCCCCAGCATTTT. Protein product: CASSYSAGRTSNQPQHF.

The CDR3: CASSVPNQPQHF. As DNA, the CDR3 is TGTGCCAGCAGCGTCCCAAATCAGCCCCAGCATTTT. V gene TRBV6-2 or TRBV6-3 combines with J gene TRBJ1-5, with D hard to call. The germline V and J ends were trimmed by 6 bases and 4 bases, with 7 bases remaining between them. Germline V gives CDR1 MNHEY, CDR2 SVGEGT. The CDR3 is 12 amino acids.

The CDR3 protein is CASSLTGGEGTQYF. The DNA of the CDR3 is TGTGCCAGCAGCTTAACAGGGGGCGAGGGTACGCAGTATTTT. This rearrangement joins TRBV5-4 to TRBJ2-3, with 9 bases aligning to TRBD1. CDR3 length: 14 amino acids. CDR1 is SGHNT, CDR2 YYREEE, per germline (reference sequence). V trimming: 2 bases; J trimming: 8 bases; junction bases outside the gene matches: 6.

The V gene is TRBV2, the J gene TRBJ1-2; no definite D call. Germline V gives CDR1 SNHLY, CDR2 FYNNEI. The V end lost 7 bases, the J end lost 7 bases, and 16 bases lay between the germline ends. The CDR3 has 13 residues. The CDR3 sequence: CASIGSPLGGYTF. CDR3 DNA: TGTGCCAGCATCGGGAGTCCCCTTGGTGGCTACACCTTC.

This rearrangement joins TRBV7-2 to TRBJ2-3; 7 nucleotides match TRBD2. The CDR3 loop spans 14 amino acids. The V segment lost 2 bases and the J segment 3 bases; nucleotides outside the gene matches: 2. Germline CDR1 and CDR2: SGHTA and FQGNSA. The CDR3 sequence is CASSLRGETDTQYF. The CDR3 DNA sequence: TGTGCCAGCAGCTTACGGGGGGAAACAGATACGCAGTATTTT. Together with reference TRBV7-2 and TRBJ2-3, the CDR3 gives the full variable domain: GAGVSQSPSNKVTEKGKDVELRCDPISGHTALYWYRQSLGQGLEFLIYFQGNSAPDKSGLPSDRFSAERTGGSVSTLTIQRTQQEDSAVYLCASSLRGETDTQYFGPGTRLTVL.

This clone occurred a few times. This sequence joins TRBV4-2 and TRBJ1-1; 8 nucleotides agree with TRBD1. V shed 1 base, J shed 1 base, and the junction held 11 bases outside the gene matches. From germline, CDR1 is LGHNA and CDR2 YNFKEQ. CDR3 length equals 18 residues. The CDR3 here is CASSQVPPGTGSNTEAFF. The CDR3 nucleotides are TGTGCCAGCAGCCAAGTCCCGCCCGGGACAGGCTCGAACACTGAAGCTTTCTTT.

The count of this clone is one. The J gene is TRBJ1-1, the V gene TRBV19; D is uncertain. Germline CDR1 and CDR2: LNHDA and SQIVND (reference sequence). Trimming took 6 bases from V and 1 from J, leaving 12 bases between them. The CDR3 is 14 amino acids. This CDR3 is CASRSQAANTEAFF. DNA for the CDR3: TGTGCCAGTAGGAGTCAGGCAGCGAACACTGAAGCTTTCTTT. The variable domain in full, with the rest retrieved from reference TRBV19 and TRBJ1-1, is DGGITQSPKYLFRKEGQNVTLSCEQNLNHDAMYWYRQDPGQGLRLIYYSQIVNDFQKGDIAEGYSVSREKKESFPLTVTSAQKNPTAFYLCASRSQAANTEAFFGQGTRLTVV.

The V call is TRBV6-5, the J call TRBJ2-7, with D possibly matching TRBD1 (5 bases). The germline V gene has CDR1 MNHEY and CDR2 SVGAGI. The CDR3 covers 15 residues. Trimming took 3 bases from V and 4 from J, leaving 16 bases between them. This chain's CDR3 is CASSYKGADIYEQYF. The DNA for the CDR3 is TGTGCCAGCAGTTATAAAGGGGCCGACATTTACGAGCAGTACTTC.

V is TRBV30 and J is TRBJ2-1; tentative D call: TRBD1 (5 bases). Germline assignment: CDR1 GTSNPN and CDR2 SVGIG (reference sequence). V lost 3 bases and J 3 bases, leaving 9 bases between the germline ends. The CDR3 is made up of 13 amino acids. CDR3 region: CAWSGRDYNEQFF. The DNA for the CDR3 is TGTGCCTGGAGCGGCAGGGACTACAATGAGCAGTTCTTC.

The V and J genes are TRBV6-2 or TRBV6-3 and TRBJ1-2; D possibly corresponds to TRBD1 (6 bases). From germline, CDR1 is MNHEY and CDR2 SVGEGT. The CDR3 covers 13 residues. V was clipped by 4 bases and J by 8 bases, with 14 bases between them. This CDR3 is CASSSTGLGGYTF. The CDR3, as DNA: TGTGCCAGCAGTTCGACAGGTTTGGGGGGCTACACCTTC.

The rearrangement uses TRBV2 and TRBJ1-2, with D perhaps TRBD1 (6 bases). The V end lost 7 bases, the J end lost 8 bases, and 23 bases lay between the germline ends. In germline, CDR1 is SNHLY, CDR2 FYNNEI. This CDR3 contains 15 residues. This CDR3 reads CASIRVPRDIEGYTF. Here the CDR3 DNA reads TGTGCCAGCATTAGGGTCCCCCGGGACATTGAGGGCTACACCTTC.

This clone was seen only once. The genes are TRBV7-2 and TRBJ1-4; 7 nucleotides agree with TRBD1. Germline V gene data show CDR1 as SGHTA and CDR2 as FQGNSA. Unmatched junction bases numbered 6, after V lost 5 bases and J lost 6 bases. This CDR3 has 14 residues. CDR3 bases: TGTGCCAGCAGCCGGACAGGTCTAGATGAAAAACTGTTTTTT. The encoded protein is CASSRTGLDEKLFF.

The chain has TRBV11-3 and TRBJ2-1; no reliable D call. V lost 5 bases to trimming and J lost 2 bases, with 13 bases between them. Germline assignment: CDR1 SGHNT and CDR2 YENEEA. The CDR3 totals 15 residues. DNA of the CDR3: TGTGCCAGCAGCGCTGACTTCTCCCCCTACAATGAGCAGTTCTTC. Protein product: CASSADFSPYNEQFF.

This sequence joins TRBV19 and TRBJ1-2; 7 nucleotides align to TRBD1. V trimming: 5 bases; J trimming: 4 bases; junction bases outside the gene matches: 13. The CDR3 is 16 amino acids. Germline lookup yields CDR1 LNHDA and CDR2 SQIVND (reference sequence). CDR3: CASSVSRGAQSYGYTF. CDR3 nucleotides: TGTGCCAGTAGTGTATCCAGGGGGGCGCAGAGCTATGGCTACACCTTC. Full variable domain (rest looked up from reference TRBV19 and TRBJ1-2): DGGITQSPKYLFRKEGQNVTLSCEQNLNHDAMYWYRQDPGQGLRLIYYSQIVNDFQKGDIAEGYSVSREKKESFPLTVTSAQKNPTAFYLCASSVSRGAQSYGYTFGSGTRLTVV.

This clone came up a few times. The V and J genes are TRBV19 and TRBJ1-2, with D possibly TRBD1 on 6 matching bases. V lost 6 bases, J lost 5 bases, and 28 bases lay in between. Looked up from germline, CDR1 is LNHDA and CDR2 is SQIVND (reference sequence). The CDR3 extends over 18 amino acids. The DNA for the CDR3 is TGTGCCAGTAGCCGACCCGCCCCAAGGGCAGGGGATAGGTATGGCTACACCTTC. Protein sequence: CASSRPAPRAGDRYGYTF.

The rearrangement joins TRBV18 to TRBJ1-3, with 7 bases lining up with TRBD1. This CDR3 has 14 residues. Germline assignment: CDR1 KGHSH and CDR2 LQKENI. J was trimmed by 4 bases and V by 6 bases; bases with no gene match: 6. The CDR3 sequence: CASSGTAGGNTIYF. CDR3 sequence (DNA): TGTGCCAGCTCTGGGACAGCTGGGGGAAACACCATATATTTT.

This chain connects TRBV5-4 to TRBJ1-4; perhaps TRBD1 as D (5 bases). This CDR3 is 14 amino acids long. The V end was cut by 4 bases, the J end by 4 bases, with 11 bases between. The germline V gene has CDR1 SGHNT and CDR2 YYREEE (reference sequence). The chain's CDR3 is CASSLGRGNEKLFF. DNA for the CDR3: TGTGCCAGCAGCCTGGGACGGGGTAATGAAAAACTGTTTTTT.